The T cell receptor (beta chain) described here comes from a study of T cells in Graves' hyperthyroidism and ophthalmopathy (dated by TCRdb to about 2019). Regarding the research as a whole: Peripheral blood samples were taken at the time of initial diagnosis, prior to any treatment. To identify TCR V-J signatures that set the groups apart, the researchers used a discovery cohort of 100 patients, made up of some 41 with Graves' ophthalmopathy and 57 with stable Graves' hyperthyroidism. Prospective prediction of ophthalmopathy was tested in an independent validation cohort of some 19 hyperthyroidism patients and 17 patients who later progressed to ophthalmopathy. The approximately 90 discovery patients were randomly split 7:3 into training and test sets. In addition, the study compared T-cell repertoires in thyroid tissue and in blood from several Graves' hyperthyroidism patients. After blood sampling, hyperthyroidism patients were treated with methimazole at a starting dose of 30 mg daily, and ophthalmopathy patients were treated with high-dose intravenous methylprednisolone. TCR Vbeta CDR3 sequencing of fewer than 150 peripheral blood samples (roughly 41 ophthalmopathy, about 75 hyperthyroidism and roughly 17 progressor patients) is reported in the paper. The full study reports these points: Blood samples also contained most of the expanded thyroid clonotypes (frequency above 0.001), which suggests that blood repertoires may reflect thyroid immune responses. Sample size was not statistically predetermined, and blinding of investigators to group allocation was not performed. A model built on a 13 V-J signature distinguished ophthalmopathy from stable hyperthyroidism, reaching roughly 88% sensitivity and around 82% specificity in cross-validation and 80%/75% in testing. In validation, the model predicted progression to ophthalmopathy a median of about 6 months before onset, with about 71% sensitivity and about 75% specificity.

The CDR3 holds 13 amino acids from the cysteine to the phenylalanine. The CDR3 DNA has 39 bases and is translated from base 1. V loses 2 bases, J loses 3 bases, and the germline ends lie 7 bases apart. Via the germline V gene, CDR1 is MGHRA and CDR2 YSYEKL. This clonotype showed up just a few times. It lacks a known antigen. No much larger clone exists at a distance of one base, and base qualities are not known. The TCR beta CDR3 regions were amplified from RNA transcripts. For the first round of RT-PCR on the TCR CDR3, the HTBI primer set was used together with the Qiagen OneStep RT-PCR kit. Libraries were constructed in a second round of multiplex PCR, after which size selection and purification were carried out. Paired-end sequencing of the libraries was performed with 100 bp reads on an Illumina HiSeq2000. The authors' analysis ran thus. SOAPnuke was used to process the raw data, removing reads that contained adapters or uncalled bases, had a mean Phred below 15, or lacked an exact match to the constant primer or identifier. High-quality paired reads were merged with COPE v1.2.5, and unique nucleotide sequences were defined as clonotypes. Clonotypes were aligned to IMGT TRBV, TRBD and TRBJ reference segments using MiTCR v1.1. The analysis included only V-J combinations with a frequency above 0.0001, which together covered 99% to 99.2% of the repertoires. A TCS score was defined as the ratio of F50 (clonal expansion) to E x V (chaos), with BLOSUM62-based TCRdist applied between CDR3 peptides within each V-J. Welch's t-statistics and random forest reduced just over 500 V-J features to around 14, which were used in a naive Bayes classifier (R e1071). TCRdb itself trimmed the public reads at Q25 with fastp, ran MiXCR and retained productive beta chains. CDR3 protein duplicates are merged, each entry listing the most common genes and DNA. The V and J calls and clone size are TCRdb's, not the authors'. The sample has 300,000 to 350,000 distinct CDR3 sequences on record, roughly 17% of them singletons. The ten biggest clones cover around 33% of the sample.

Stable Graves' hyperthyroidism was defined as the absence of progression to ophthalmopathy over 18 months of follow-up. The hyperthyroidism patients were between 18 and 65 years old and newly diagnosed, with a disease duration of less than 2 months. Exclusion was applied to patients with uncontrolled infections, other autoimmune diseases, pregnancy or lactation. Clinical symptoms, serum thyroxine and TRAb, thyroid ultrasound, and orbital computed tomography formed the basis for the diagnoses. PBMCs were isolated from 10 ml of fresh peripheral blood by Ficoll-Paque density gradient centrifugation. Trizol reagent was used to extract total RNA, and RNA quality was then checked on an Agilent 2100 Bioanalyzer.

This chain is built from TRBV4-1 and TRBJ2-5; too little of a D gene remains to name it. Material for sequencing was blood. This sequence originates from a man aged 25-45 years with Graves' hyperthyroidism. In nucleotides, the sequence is TGCGCCAGCAGCCAATGGCAGAAAGAGACCCAGTACTTC. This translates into CASSQWQKETQYF.